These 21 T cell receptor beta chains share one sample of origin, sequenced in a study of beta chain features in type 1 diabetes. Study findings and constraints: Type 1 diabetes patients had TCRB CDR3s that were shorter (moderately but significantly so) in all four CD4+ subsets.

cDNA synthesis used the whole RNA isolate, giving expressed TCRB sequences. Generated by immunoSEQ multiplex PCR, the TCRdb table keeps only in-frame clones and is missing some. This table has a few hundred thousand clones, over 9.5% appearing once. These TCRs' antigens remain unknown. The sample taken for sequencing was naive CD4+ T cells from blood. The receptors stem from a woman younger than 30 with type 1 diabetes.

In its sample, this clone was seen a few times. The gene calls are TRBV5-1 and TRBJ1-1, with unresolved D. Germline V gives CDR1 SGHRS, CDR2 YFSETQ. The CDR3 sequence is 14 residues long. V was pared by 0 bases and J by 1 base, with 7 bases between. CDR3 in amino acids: CASSLAPWNTEAFF. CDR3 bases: TGCGCCAGCAGCTTGGCCCCCTGGAACACTGAAGCTTTCTTT.

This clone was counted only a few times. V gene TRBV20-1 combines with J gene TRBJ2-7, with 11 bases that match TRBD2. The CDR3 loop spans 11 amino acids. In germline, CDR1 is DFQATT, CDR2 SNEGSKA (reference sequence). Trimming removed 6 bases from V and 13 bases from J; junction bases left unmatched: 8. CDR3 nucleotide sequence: TGCAGTGCCATGACTAGCGGGGCATCCTACTTC. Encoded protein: CSAMTSGASYF.

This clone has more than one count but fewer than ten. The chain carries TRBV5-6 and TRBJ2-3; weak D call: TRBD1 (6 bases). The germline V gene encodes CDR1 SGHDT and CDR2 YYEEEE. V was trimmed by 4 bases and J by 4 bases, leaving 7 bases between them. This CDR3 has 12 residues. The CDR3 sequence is CASSTGSDTQYF. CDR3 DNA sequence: TGTGCCAGCAGCACAGGGTCAGATACGCAGTATTTT. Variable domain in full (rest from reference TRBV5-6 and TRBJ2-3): DAGVTQSPTHLIKTRGQQVTLRCSPKSGHDTVSWYQQALGQGPQFIFQYYEEEERQRGNFPDRFSGHQFPNYSSELNVNALLLGDSALYLCASSTGSDTQYFGPGTRLTVL.

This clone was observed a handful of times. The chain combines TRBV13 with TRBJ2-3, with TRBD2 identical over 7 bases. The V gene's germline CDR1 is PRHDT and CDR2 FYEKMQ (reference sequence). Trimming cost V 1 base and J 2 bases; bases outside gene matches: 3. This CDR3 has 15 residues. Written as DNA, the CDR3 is TGTGCCAGCAGCTTAGTGGCGGGGGTCACAGATACGCAGTATTTT. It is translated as CASSLVAGVTDTQYF.

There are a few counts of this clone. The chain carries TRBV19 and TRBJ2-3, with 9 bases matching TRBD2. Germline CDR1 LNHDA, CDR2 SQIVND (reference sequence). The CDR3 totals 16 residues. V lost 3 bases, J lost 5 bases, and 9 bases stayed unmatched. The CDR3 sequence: CASSIAAGGPQDTQYF. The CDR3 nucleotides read TGTGCCAGTAGTATCGCCGCGGGAGGGCCTCAAGATACGCAGTATTTT.

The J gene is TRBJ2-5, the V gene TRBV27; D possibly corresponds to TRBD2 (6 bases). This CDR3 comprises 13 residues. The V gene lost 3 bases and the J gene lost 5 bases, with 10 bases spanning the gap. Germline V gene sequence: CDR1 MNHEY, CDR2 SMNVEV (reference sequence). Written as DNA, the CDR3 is TGTGCCAGCAGTTTTGGTGGGAGGGAGACCCAGTACTTC. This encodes CASSFGGRETQYF.

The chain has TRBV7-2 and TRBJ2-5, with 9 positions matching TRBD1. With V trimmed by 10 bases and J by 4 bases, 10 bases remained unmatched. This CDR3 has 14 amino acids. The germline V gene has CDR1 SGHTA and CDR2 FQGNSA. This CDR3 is CATSLTGGGETQYF. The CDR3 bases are TGTGCCACGTCCCTGACAGGGGGGGGAGAGACCCAGTACTTC.

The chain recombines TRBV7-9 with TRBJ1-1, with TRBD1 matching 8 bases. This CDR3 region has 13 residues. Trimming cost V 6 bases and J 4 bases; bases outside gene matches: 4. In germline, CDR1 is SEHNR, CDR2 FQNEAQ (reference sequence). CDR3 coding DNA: TGTGCCAGCAGGAACGACAGGGGCACTGAAGCTTTCTTT. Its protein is CASRNDRGTEAFF.

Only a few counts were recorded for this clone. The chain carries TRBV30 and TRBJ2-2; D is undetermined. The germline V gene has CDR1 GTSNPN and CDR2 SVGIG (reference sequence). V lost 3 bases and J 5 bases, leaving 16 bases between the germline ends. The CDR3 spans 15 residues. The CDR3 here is CAWRWLPGLTGELFF. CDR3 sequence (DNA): TGTGCCTGGAGATGGCTGCCGGGTTTGACCGGGGAGCTGTTTTTT. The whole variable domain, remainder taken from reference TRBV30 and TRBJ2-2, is SQTIHQWPATLVQPVGSPLSLECTVEGTSNPNLYWYRQAAGRGLQLLFYSVGIGQISSEVPQNLSASRPQDRQFILSSKKLLLSDSGFYLCAWRWLPGLTGELFFGEGSRLTVL.

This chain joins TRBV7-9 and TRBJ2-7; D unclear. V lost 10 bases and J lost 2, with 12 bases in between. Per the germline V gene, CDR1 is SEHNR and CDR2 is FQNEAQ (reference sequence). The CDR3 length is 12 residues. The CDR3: CATSGGAYEQYF. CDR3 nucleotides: TGTGCCACCTCCGGCGGAGCCTACGAGCAGTACTTC.

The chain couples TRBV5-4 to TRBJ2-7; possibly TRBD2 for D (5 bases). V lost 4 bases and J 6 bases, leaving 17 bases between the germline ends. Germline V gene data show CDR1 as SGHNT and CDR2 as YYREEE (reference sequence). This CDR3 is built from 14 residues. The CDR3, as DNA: TGTGCCAGCAGCACCCCGCCCATAGGGAGCGAGCAGTACTTC. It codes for CASSTPPIGSEQYF.

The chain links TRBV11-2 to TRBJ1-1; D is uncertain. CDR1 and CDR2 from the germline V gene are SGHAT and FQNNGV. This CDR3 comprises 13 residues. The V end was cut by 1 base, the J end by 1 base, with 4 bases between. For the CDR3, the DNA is TGTGCCAGCAGCTTAGTCGGGAACACTGAAGCTTTCTTT. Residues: CASSLVGNTEAFF.

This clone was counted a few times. The CDR3 nucleotides are TGTGCCAGCAGTGCCCTTGGGACAGGTCCCTACGAGCAGTACTTC. This translates into CASSALGTGPYEQYF. The chain links TRBV2 to TRBJ2-7, with TRBD1 matching 8 bases. The germline CDR1 and CDR2 sequences are SNHLY and FYNNEI. J was trimmed by 2 bases and V by 4 bases; bases with no gene match: 7. The length of the CDR3 is 15 residues.

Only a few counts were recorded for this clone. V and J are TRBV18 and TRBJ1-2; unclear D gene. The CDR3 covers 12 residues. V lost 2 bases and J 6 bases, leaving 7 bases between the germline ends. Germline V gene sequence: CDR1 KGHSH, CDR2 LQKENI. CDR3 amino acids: CASSPMENGYTF. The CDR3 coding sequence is TGTGCCAGCTCACCAATGGAGAATGGCTACACCTTC.

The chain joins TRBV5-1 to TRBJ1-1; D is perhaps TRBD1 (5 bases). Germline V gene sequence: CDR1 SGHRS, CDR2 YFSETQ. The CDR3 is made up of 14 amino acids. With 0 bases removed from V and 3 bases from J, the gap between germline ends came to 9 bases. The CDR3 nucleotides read TGCGCCAGCAGCTTGGGCAGGGAGGACACTGAAGCTTTCTTT. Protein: CASSLGREDTEAFF.

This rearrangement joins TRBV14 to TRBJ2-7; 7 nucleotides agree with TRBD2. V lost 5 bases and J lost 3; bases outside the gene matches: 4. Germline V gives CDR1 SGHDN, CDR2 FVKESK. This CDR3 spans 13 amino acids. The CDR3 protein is CASSKGGVYEQYF. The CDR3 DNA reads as TGTGCCAGCAGCAAGGGAGGGGTCTACGAGCAGTACTTC.

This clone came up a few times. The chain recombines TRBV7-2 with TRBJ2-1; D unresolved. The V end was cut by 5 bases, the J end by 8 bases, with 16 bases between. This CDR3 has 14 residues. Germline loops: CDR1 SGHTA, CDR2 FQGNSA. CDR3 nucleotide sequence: TGTGCCAGCAGCCCTCCCCCCGTGGGCGATGAGCAGTTCTTC. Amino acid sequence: CASSPPPVGDEQFF.

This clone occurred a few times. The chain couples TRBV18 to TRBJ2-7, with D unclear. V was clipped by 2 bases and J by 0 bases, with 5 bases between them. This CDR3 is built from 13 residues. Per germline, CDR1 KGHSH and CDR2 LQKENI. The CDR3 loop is CASSPSNSYEQYF. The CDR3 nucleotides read TGTGCCAGCTCACCATCCAACTCCTACGAGCAGTACTTC.

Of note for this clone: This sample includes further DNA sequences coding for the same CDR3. CDR3: CASSLGGQETQYF. The CDR3 bases are TGCGCCAGCAGCTTAGGCGGCCAAGAGACCCAGTACTTC. The chain has TRBV5-1 and TRBJ2-5; D is undetermined. CDR3 length equals 13 residues. Germline assignment: CDR1 SGHRS and CDR2 YFSETQ. V lost 2 bases to trimming and J lost 1 base, with 6 bases between them.

The CDR3 reads CATSWGQDTEAFF. For the CDR3, the DNA is TGTGCCACCAGCTGGGGACAGGACACTGAAGCTTTCTTT. The chain joins TRBV15 to TRBJ1-1; TRBD1 aligns across 8 bases. J gave up 3 bases and V 5 bases, and 2 bases lay outside the gene matches. This CDR3 has 13 amino acids. From germline, CDR1 is LNHNV and CDR2 YYDKDF (reference sequence).

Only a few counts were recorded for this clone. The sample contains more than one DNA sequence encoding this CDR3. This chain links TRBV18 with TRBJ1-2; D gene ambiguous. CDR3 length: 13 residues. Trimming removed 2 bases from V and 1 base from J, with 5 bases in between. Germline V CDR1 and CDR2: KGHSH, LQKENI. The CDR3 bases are TGTGCCAGCTCACCAGGGAGTAACTATGGCTACACCTTC. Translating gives CASSPGSNYGYTF.